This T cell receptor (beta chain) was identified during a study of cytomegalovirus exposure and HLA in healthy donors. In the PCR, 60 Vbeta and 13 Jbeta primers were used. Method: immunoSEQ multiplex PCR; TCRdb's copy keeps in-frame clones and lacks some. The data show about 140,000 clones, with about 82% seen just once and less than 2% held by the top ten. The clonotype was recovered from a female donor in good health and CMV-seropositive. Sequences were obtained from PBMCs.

CDR3 nucleotides: TGCGCCAGCAGGGACTTAAGCTCCTACGAGCAGTACTTC. Residues: CASRDLSSYEQYF. V gene TRBV10-2 combines with J gene TRBJ2-5, with a weak D call TRBD2 (5 bases). The better agreement between TRBJ2-7 and the DNA end casts doubt on the J call. The CDR3 spans 13 residues. Germline CDR1 WSHSY, CDR2 SAAADI.